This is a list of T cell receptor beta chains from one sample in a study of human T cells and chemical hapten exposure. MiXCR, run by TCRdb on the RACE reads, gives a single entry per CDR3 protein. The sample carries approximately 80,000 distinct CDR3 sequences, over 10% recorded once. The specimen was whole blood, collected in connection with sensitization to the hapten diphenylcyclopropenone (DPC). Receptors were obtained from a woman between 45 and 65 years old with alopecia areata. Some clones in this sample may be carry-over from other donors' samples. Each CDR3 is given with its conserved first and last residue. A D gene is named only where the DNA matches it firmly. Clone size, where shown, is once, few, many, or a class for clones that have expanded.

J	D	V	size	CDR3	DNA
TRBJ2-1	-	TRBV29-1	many	CSVGGPPHNEQFF	TGCAGCGTTGGCGGCCCTCCGCACAATGAGCAGTTCTTC
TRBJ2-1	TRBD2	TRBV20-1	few	CSAVPGLAGGSFYEQFF	TGCAGTGCTGTACCGGGACTAGCGGGAGGGAGCTTCTATGAGCAGTTCTTC
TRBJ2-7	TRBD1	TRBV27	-	CASSLRRDSSYEQYF	TGTGCCAGCAGTTTACGTAGGGACAGCTCCTACGAGCAGTACTTC
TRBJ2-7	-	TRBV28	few	CASSARSYEQYF	TGTGCCAGCAGCGCGAGAAGCTACGAGCAGTACTTC
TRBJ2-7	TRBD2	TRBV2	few	CASLAVEVSYEQYF	TGTGCCAGCCTAGCGGTAGAGGTCTCCTACGAGCAGTACTTC
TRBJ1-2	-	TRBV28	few	CASRHYGYTF	TGTGCATCTCGGCACTATGGCTACACCTTC
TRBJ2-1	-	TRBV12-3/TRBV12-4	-	CASSFLSNEQFF	TGTGCCAGCAGTTTTCTCAGCAATGAGCAGTTCTTC
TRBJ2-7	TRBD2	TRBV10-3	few	CAISFSGIAYEQYF	TGTGCCATCAGTTTTAGCGGGATAGCCTACGAGCAGTACTTC
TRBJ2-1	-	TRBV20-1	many	CSARGEWGYNEQFF	TGCAGTGCTAGAGGCGAGTGGGGATACAATGAGCAGTTCTTC
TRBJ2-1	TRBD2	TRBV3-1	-	CASSQELAGGNEQFF	TGTGCCAGCAGCCAAGAGCTAGCGGGAGGCAATGAGCAGTTCTTC
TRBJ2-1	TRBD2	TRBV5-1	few	CASSPWGGRSNNEQFF	TGCGCCAGCAGCCCCTGGGGCGGGAGGAGCAACAATGAGCAGTTCTTC
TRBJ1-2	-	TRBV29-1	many	CSVNQGTYGYTF	TGCAGCGTGAACCAGGGGACTTATGGCTACACCTTC
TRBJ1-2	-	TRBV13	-	CASSLSRGRRYGYTF	TGTGCCAGCAGCTTAAGTAGGGGACGTCGCTATGGCTACACCTTC
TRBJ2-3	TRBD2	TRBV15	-	CATSPRSSGRASTDTQYF	TGTGCCACCAGCCCTAGGAGTAGCGGGAGAGCCAGCACAGATACGCAGTATTTT
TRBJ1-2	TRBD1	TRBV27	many	CASSLLGQGAHGYTF	TGTGCCAGCAGTTTATTAGGGCAGGGGGCACATGGCTACACCTTC
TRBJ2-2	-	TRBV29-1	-	CSVPNSVAENTGELFF	TGCAGCGTCCCCAATAGTGTCGCTGAGAACACCGGGGAGCTGTTTTTT
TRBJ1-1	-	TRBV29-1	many	CSVEYQMNTEAFF	TGCAGCGTTGAATACCAGATGAACACTGAAGCTTTCTTT
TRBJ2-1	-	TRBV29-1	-	CSVIARGSSYNEQFF	TGCAGCGTTATCGCCCGGGGCAGCTCCTACAATGAGCAGTTCTTC
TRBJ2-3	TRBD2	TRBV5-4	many	CASRGTSGTDTQYF	TGTGCCAGCAGAGGGACTAGCGGCACAGATACGCAGTATTTT
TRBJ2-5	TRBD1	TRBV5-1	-	CASSRSGTEETQYF	TGCGCCAGCAGCCGCTCCGGGACAGAAGAGACCCAGTACTTC
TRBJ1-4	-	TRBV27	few	CASSLFRLGGDEKLFF	TGTGCCAGCAGTTTATTTCGGTTGGGAGGGGATGAAAAACTGTTTTTT
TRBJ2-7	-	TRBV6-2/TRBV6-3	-	CASRPAGFLSYEQYF	TGTGCCAGCAGGCCCGCGGGTTTCCTCTCCTACGAGCAGTACTTC
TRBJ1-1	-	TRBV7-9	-	CAGSFSGGEAFF	TGTGCCGGCAGCTTTAGCGGGGGTGAAGCTTTCTTT
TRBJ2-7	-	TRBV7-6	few	CASSPGNSYEQYF	TGTGCCAGCAGCCCGGGGAACTCCTACGAGCAGTACTTC
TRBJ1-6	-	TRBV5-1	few	CASSLDRRNSPLHF	TGCGCCAGCAGCTTGGACAGGCGAAATTCACCCCTCCACTTT
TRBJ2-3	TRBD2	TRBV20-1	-	CSARRPSGRERDTQYF	TGCAGTGCTAGAAGACCTAGCGGGAGGGAAAGAGATACGCAGTATTTT
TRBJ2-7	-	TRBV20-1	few	CSAARTVTVEQYF	TGCAGTGCTGCCCGGACTGTTACGGTCGAGCAGTACTTC